A single sample gave rise to the 26 T cell receptor beta chains below, sequenced in a study of shared clonotypes between healthy human individuals. The data were produced by immunoSEQ multiplex PCR, yet TCRdb's version contains in-frame clones alone and is incomplete. The table lists about 1 million clones, 65% to 75% of them singletons. Sequencing was performed on memory CD4+ T cells sorted from blood. This sample's subset: CD45RA-negative fraction. Receptors originate from a young man in good health.

This sequence joins TRBV14 and TRBJ1-1; 7 bases are a match to TRBD1. The CDR3 contains 14 residues. V was clipped by 4 bases and J by 2 bases; unmatched bases: 4. Germline CDR1 reads SGHDN; CDR2 reads FVKESK. CDR3 protein: CASSPRQGNTEAFF. DNA of the CDR3: TGTGCCAGCAGCCCACGACAGGGTAACACTGAAGCTTTCTTT.

This chain joins TRBV5-1 and TRBJ2-2, with 8 bases lining up with TRBD1. Germline CDR1 reads SGHRS; CDR2 reads YFSETQ. The length of the CDR3 is 15 residues. Trimming removed 3 bases from V and 6 bases from J; junction bases left unmatched: 7. CDR3 DNA: TGCGCCAGCAGCTGGACAGGGTCCCTAGCCGGGGAGCTGTTTTTT. Its protein is CASSWTGSLAGELFF.

This clone was observed a few times. The chain carries TRBV6-6 and TRBJ2-7, with D uncertain. CDR1 and CDR2 from the germline V gene are MNHNY and SVGAGI (reference sequence). Trimming left V 2 bases short and J 4 bases short, with 9 bases between. This CDR3 region has 13 residues. CDR3 loop: CASSYDGKYEQYF. The CDR3 nucleotides are TGTGCCAGCAGTTACGACGGAAAGTACGAGCAGTACTTC.

This clone was recorded a few times. The V gene is TRBV27, the J gene TRBJ2-7; D is perhaps TRBD1 (6 bases). From germline, CDR1 is MNHEY and CDR2 SMNVEV (reference sequence). Trimming took off 6 bases at V and 3 bases at J, with 12 bases between the two ends. The CDR3 is made up of 13 amino acids. The chain's CDR3 is CASSIGGVYEQYF. The CDR3, as DNA: TGTGCCAGCAGCATAGGGGGTGTCTACGAGCAGTACTTC.

This clone showed up just a few times. This chain joins TRBV6-6 and TRBJ1-1, with TRBD1 matching 9 bases. Germline CDR1 is MNHNY and CDR2 is SVGAGI (reference sequence). The CDR3 length is 16 residues. Trimming took 0 bases from V and 8 from J; bases not matched to a gene: 10. The CDR3 nucleotides are TGTGCCAGCAGTTACTCGGGACAGGGTCTTCAGTGGGAAGCTTTCTTT. Amino acids: CASSYSGQGLQWEAFF.

V usage is TRBV9 and J usage is TRBJ1-2; 9 bases fit TRBD1. Germline values: CDR1 SGDLS, CDR2 YYNGEE. With V trimmed by 6 bases and J by 6 bases, 12 bases remained unmatched. The CDR3 is made up of 15 amino acids. CDR3 loop: CASTRDRVEGNGYTF. The CDR3 region has the DNA TGTGCCAGCACTCGGGACAGGGTAGAGGGTAATGGCTACACCTTC.

The V and J genes are TRBV14 and TRBJ1-4; 8 bases match TRBD1. In germline, CDR1 is SGHDN, CDR2 FVKESK. The junction had 6 bases not matched to a gene; V was cut back by 4 bases and J by 8 bases. The CDR3 totals 14 residues. The CDR3 nucleotides are TGTGCCAGCAGCCCTGCAGGGGGCAGGGAAAAACTGTTTTTT. This gives the protein CASSPAGGREKLFF.

The chain carries TRBV9 and TRBJ2-7; D uncertain. CDR3 length: 14 amino acids. From germline, CDR1 is SGDLS and CDR2 YYNGEE. The V end lost 0 bases, the J end lost 7 bases, and 14 bases lay between the germline ends. CDR3 DNA sequence: TGTGCCAGCAGCGTAGAGCCCCGAGGTTGGGAGCAGTACTTC. Translation gives CASSVEPRGWEQYF.

The chain carries TRBV5-1 and TRBJ2-2; D is perhaps TRBD1 (5 bases). Looked up from germline, CDR1 is SGHRS and CDR2 is YFSETQ. Trimming stripped 1 base from V and 0 bases from J, with 7 bases between. The CDR3 totals 15 residues. As DNA, the CDR3 is TGCGCCAGCAGCTTGACAGGCCCGAACACCGGGGAGCTGTTTTTT. Its protein product is CASSLTGPNTGELFF.

This chain connects TRBV6-1 to TRBJ2-5; the match to TRBD2 covers 9 bases. Looked up from germline, CDR1 is MNHNS and CDR2 is SASEGT. There are 15 residues in the CDR3. Germline trimming cut 7 bases from V and 2 bases from J; bases unmatched to any gene: 8. The CDR3, as DNA: TGTGCCAGCACCGTGGGGCTAGCGGGACAAGAGACCCAGTACTTC. It specifies CASTVGLAGQETQYF.

The V gene is TRBV7-9, the J gene TRBJ1-1, with a weak D call TRBD1 (6 bases). This CDR3 has 15 residues. Looked up from germline, CDR1 is SEHNR and CDR2 is FQNEAQ (reference sequence). Trimming left V 7 bases short and J 1 base short, with 16 bases between. CDR3 DNA sequence: TGTGCCAGCACCCCGGAGGGGGTAGGGAACACTGAAGCTTTCTTT. Its protein is CASTPEGVGNTEAFF.

CDR3: CAWSVKTSGKFF. In DNA form, the CDR3 reads TGTGCCTGGAGTGTAAAGACTAGCGGGAAGTTCTTC. This chain uses TRBV30 with TRBJ2-1; 11 positions match TRBD2. The germline V gene encodes CDR1 GTSNPN and CDR2 SVGIG (reference sequence). The CDR3 spans 12 residues. V lost 0 bases and J lost 14; bases outside the gene matches: 3.

CDR3 sequence (DNA): TGTGCCAGCAGCTTAATGGCGACAACCTACGAGCAGTACTTC. Its translation: CASSLMATTYEQYF. The chain couples TRBV7-2 to TRBJ2-7; D unclear. V lost 2 bases to trimming and J lost 2 bases, with 10 bases between them. The CDR3 spans 14 residues. Germline loops: CDR1 SGHTA, CDR2 FQGNSA. Complete variable domain (other parts from reference TRBV7-2 and TRBJ2-7): GAGVSQSPSNKVTEKGKDVELRCDPISGHTALYWYRQSLGQGLEFLIYFQGNSAPDKSGLPSDRFSAERTGGSVSTLTIQRTQQEDSAVYLCASSLMATTYEQYFGPGTRLTVT.

The chain employs TRBV19 and TRBJ1-3; possibly TRBD1 for D (5 bases). The V gene lost 9 bases and the J gene lost 2 bases, with 17 bases spanning the gap. The V gene's germline CDR1 is LNHDA and CDR2 SQIVND (reference sequence). The CDR3 is made up of 15 amino acids. CDR3 nucleotides: TGTGCCAGGGGGGTGGAACGGCCGCCTGGAAACACCATATATTTT. Amino acids: CARGVERPPGNTIYF.

This clone was detected only a few times. The CDR3 protein is CASSERSRDEAFF. Written as DNA, the CDR3 is TGTGCCAGTAGTGAAAGATCCCGGGACGAAGCTTTCTTT. The chain links TRBV19 to TRBJ1-1; weak D call: TRBD1 (5 bases). The CDR3 loop spans 13 amino acids. The V gene lost 5 bases and the J gene lost 8 bases, with 15 bases spanning the gap. Germline CDR1 reads LNHDA; CDR2 reads SQIVND (reference sequence).

V usage is TRBV21-1 and J usage is TRBJ1-2; the DNA was not used to check the table's D call, TRBD1. TRBV21-1 is a listed pseudogene. The CDR3 is 13 residues long. CDR3 bases: TGTGCCAGCAGCCCTCACCACAGCTATGGCTACACCTTC. Encoded protein: CASSPHHSYGYTF.

On this clone: A read error is likely here: a far larger clone is one base away. The rearrangement links TRBV7-6 to TRBJ1-1; 8 bases agree with TRBD1. Germline-derived CDR1 and CDR2 are SGHVS and FNYEAQ. The ends lost 4 bases at V and 0 bases at J; junction bases unmatched: 7. There are 16 residues in the CDR3. The DNA for the CDR3 is TGTGCCAGCAGCTCAGGACAGGGCCCTATGAACACTGAAGCTTTCTTT. This gives the protein CASSSGQGPMNTEAFF.

The V gene is TRBV30, the J gene TRBJ2-1, with D possibly matching TRBD2 (5 bases). The ends were cut back, 2 bases at V and 5 bases at J, with 7 bases in the middle. Germline values: CDR1 GTSNPN, CDR2 SVGIG (reference sequence). The CDR3 consists of 12 residues. CDR3 sequence reads: CAWSPSNNEQFF. DNA for the CDR3: TGTGCCTGGAGTCCTAGCAACAATGAGCAGTTCTTC. Combining the CDR3 with reference TRBV30 and TRBJ2-1 gives the whole variable domain SQTIHQWPATLVQPVGSPLSLECTVEGTSNPNLYWYRQAAGRGLQLLFYSVGIGQISSEVPQNLSASRPQDRQFILSSKKLLLSDSGFYLCAWSPSNNEQFFGPGTRLTVL.

The chain links TRBV19 to TRBJ1-5; D is unclear. This CDR3 spans 12 amino acids. In germline, CDR1 is LNHDA, CDR2 SQIVND (reference sequence). V was cut by 7 bases and J by 0 bases, with 4 bases left in between. CDR3 region: CASTSSNQPQHF. CDR3 in DNA: TGTGCCAGTACGAGTAGCAATCAGCCCCAGCATTTT.

This clone was seen only once. The rearrangement uses TRBV19 and TRBJ1-1; maybe TRBD1 (5 bases). V gave up 3 bases and J gave up 4 bases, with 18 bases separating them. The CDR3 is 16 amino acids. Germline lookup yields CDR1 LNHDA and CDR2 SQIVND (reference sequence). The CDR3 region is CASSIKESGRATEAFF. For the CDR3, the DNA is TGTGCCAGTAGTATTAAAGAATCAGGGCGGGCCACTGAAGCTTTCTTT.

This chain connects TRBV27 to TRBJ2-7, with D perhaps being TRBD1 or TRBD2 (5 bases each). This CDR3 spans 15 amino acids. Trimming pared 0 bases from V and 3 bases from J, leaving 12 bases between. Germline-derived CDR1 and CDR2 are MNHEY and SMNVEV (reference sequence). Written as DNA, the CDR3 is TGTGCCAGCAGTTTATCCTGGGGGAGTGGCTACGAGCAGTACTTC. The encoded protein is CASSLSWGSGYEQYF.

The count of this clone is one. This chain links TRBV7-6 with TRBJ1-3; D not certain. With 1 base removed from V and 7 bases from J, the gap between germline ends came to 8 bases. CDR3 size: 13 residues. CDR1 and CDR2 from the germline V gene are SGHVS and FNYEAQ. CDR3 coding DNA: TGTGCCAGCAGCTTAGGGTCAAGTAACACCATATATTTT. As protein: CASSLGSSNTIYF.

The V gene is TRBV10-3, the J gene TRBJ2-7; TRBD2 agrees at 13 bases. The CDR3 runs to 18 residues. V lost 6 bases to trimming and J lost 2 bases; unmatched junction nucleotides: 13. From germline, CDR1 is ENHRY and CDR2 SYGVKD. This chain's CDR3 is CAISSGLAGARGTYEQYF. CDR3 DNA sequence: TGTGCCATCAGCTCCGGACTAGCGGGGGCCCGGGGGACCTACGAGCAGTACTTC.

This clone was observed at least ten times. Other DNA sequences from this sample encode an identical CDR3 as well. Here the CDR3 reads CASSQDTGSGNTIYF. The CDR3 DNA is TGCGCCAGCAGCCAAGATACTGGCTCTGGAAACACCATATATTTT. The genes are TRBV4-3 and TRBJ1-3; D gene uncertain. V lost 0 bases to trimming and J lost 0 bases, with 6 bases between them. The V gene's germline CDR1 is LGHNA and CDR2 YSLEER. This CDR3 contains 15 residues.

In the case of this clone: In the same sample, other DNA sequences code for this CDR3. In DNA form, the CDR3 reads TGTGCCAGCAGCTCGCCGGGACAAAGCTCCTACGAGCAGTACTTC. It codes for CASSSPGQSSYEQYF. The chain is built from TRBV6-5 and TRBJ2-7; tentative D call: TRBD1 (6 bases). Germline CDR1 reads MNHEY; CDR2 reads SVGAGI. V lost 6 bases to trimming and J lost 0 bases, with 15 bases between them. There are 15 residues in the CDR3.

The chain recombines TRBV9 with TRBJ2-4, with 9 positions matching TRBD2. The CDR3 is 17 residues long. Germline CDR1 is SGDLS and CDR2 is YYNGEE. J was trimmed by 8 bases and V by 0 bases; bases with no gene match: 12. CDR3 DNA: TGTGCCAGCAGCGTAGAGGGACTGGCGGGAGGGCGGGACATTCAGTACTTC. Translation: CASSVEGLAGGRDIQYF.